The rows below give T cell receptor beta chains drawn from one sample of a study of low-dose radiotherapy and immunotherapy resistance in tumors. Each CDR3 protein is one row after TCRdb ran MiXCR on the reads. Seen here are roughly 48,000 distinct CDR3 sequences, 33% observed once, and the top ten hold 7% to 10%. The specimen was PBMCs, collected after low-dose radiotherapy plus immunotherapy. The receptors were sampled from a male donor with rectosigmoid adenocarcinoma. The CDR3 runs from the conserved cysteine through the conserved F or W.

TRBV7-3	CASTITGQFNQPQHF
TRBV7-2	CASSLSFAPRVNGYTF
TRBV7-9	CASSLEGPSYEQYF
TRBV6-2/TRBV6-3	CASRAGLAGWRDTQYF
TRBV15	CATNHRGRNQPQHF
TRBV27	CASGVTYEQYF
TRBV2	CASSDRASGYNEQFF
TRBV9	CASSLWGTGELFF
TRBV11-2	CASSLTTRPALSEQYF
TRBV28	CASSLQLAGRANEQFF
TRBV18	CASSPGTGYYEQYF
TRBV7-2	CASSLVVGGSWSNYGYTF
TRBV5-1	CASSWGTGGPQHF
TRBV19	CAAEGQGYTGELFF
TRBV2	CASNPLAGLAKNIQYF
TRBV28	CASSLSHGYTIYF
TRBV20-1	CSAGSRETQYF
TRBV12-3/TRBV12-4	CASSPDYEQYF
TRBV2	CASSSGTYYGYTF
TRBV28	CASSSRLAGGGYNEQFF
TRBV3-1	CASSQRKGESPLHF
TRBV5-1	CASGGPTSTDTQYF
TRBV12-3/TRBV12-4	CASSNTGTGANIQYF
TRBV5-8	CASAPGYSNQPQHF
TRBV20-1	CSARDLAGYSYNEQFF
TRBV19	CASSTTGTGGKDYNEQFF
TRBV7-6	CASSFLTGGDGYTF
TRBV28	CASSQTPAQETQYF
TRBV7-2	CASSLLGSQPQHF
TRBV29-1	CSATTVPADTQYF